A selection of T cell receptor beta chains follows, all from one sample in a study of blood T cell repertoires in COVID-19. Here immunoSEQ multiplex PCR was the method, and the copy in TCRdb shows in-frame clones only, minus some. The data contain over 400,000 clones, 80% to 90% of them singletons. What was sequenced was peripheral blood. These receptors were obtained from a human donor in a cohort sampled during active COVID-19. Both conserved end residues are part of each CDR3. Each record gives: J gene, V gene, D gene, clone size, CDR3 protein, CDR3 DNA. D genes are given only for firm matches. A clone size is listed for some rows: how often the clone was seen (once, few, many), or a class if it is expanded.

TRBJ2-3 | TRBV7-3 | TRBD1 | few | CASSPDRVTDTQYF | TGTGCCAGCAGTCCCGACAGGGTCACAGATACGCAGTATTTT
TRBJ2-2 | TRBV7-3 | TRBD2 | . | CASSLTTSGTGELFF | TGTGCCAGCAGCTTAACGACTAGCGGCACCGGGGAGCTGTTTTTT
TRBJ1-1 | TRBV28 | . | . | CASMGGGWTEAFF | TGTGCCAGCATGGGGGGAGGGTGGACTGAAGCTTTCTTT
TRBJ2-7 | TRBV29-1 | . | . | CSVETPGPAGNEQYF | TGCAGCGTTGAAACCCCAGGGCCGGCGGGGAACGAGCAGTACTTC
TRBJ1-2 | TRBV25-1 | TRBD1 | . | CASSVQTGRGYTF | TGTGCCAGCAGTGTCCAGACAGGGCGAGGCTACACCTTC
TRBJ1-5 | TRBV28 | TRBD1 | . | CASRGDRARRVNQPQHF | TGTGCCAGCAGGGGGGACAGGGCACGGAGAGTTAATCAGCCCCAGCATTTT
TRBJ2-6 | TRBV19 | TRBD1 | . | CASNTGGALSGANVLTF | TGTGCCAGTAATACAGGGGGCGCCCTCTCTGGGGCCAACGTCCTGACTTTC
TRBJ2-1 | TRBV10-1 | . | . | CASSEGSDNEQFF | TGCGCCAGCAGTGAGGGTAGCGACAATGAGCAGTTCTTC
TRBJ2-7 | TRBV5-5 | . | . | CASSLVLLAYEQYF | TGTGCCAGCAGCTTGGTCCTACTAGCCTACGAGCAGTACTTC
TRBJ2-2 | TRBV10-1 | TRBD2 | once | CASSDFLASGRTGELFF | TGCGCCAGCAGTGACTTCCTGGCTAGCGGGAGAACCGGGGAGCTGTTTTTT